This TCR beta chain was sequenced during a study of CD8+ T cells in alopecia areata. Study background: Treatment comprised oral tofacitinib, 5 to 10 mg twice daily, in treated patients. Using the percentage of affected scalp area, treated patients' severity was scored.

Stated treatment: oral pan-JAK inhibitor, 5-10 mg twice daily. General observations from the study: Links between baseline CD8+ expansion and response need larger treated cohorts. Higher clonality than in normal scalp was seen in lesional scalp, especially alopecia totalis/universalis.

Concerning this clone itself: Its matching antigen is unknown.

Extraction of RNA preceded its reverse transcription into cDNA, which served as the sequencing template. This table comes from immunoSEQ multiplex PCR, and its TCRdb copy is limited to in-frame clones, with some not included. Of 170,000 or so clones in the sample, roughly three fifths were seen once. The germline V gene has CDR1 SQVTM and CDR2 ANQGSEA. Trimming shortened V by 6 bases and J by 0 bases, and 9 bases separated the two germline ends. The CDR3 is made up of 12 amino acids. This sequence joins TRBV29-1 and TRBJ2-7; D unresolved. This sample comprised CD8+ T cells sorted from blood, obtained at week 24, from a patient treated with tofacitinib. The receptor's source is a human donor with alopecia areata. The CDR3 DNA is TGCAGCGTCCAGAACCCCTCCTACGAGCAGTACTTC. This encodes CSVQNPSYEQYF.